This T cell receptor (beta chain) is from a study of T cells in Graves' hyperthyroidism and ophthalmopathy. The investigators amplified TCR beta CDR3 regions from RNA transcripts. HTBI primers drove first-round RT-PCR of the TCR CDR3. One entry per CDR3 protein results from TCRdb running MiXCR on the multiplex PCR reads. This sample has hundreds of thousands of distinct CDR3 sequences; 13% to 15% occur once, and the top ten carry more than 11%. J was trimmed by 5 bases and V by 5 bases; bases with no gene match: 7. The CDR3 is 15 residues long. Germline V gene data show CDR1 as SGHTA and CDR2 as FQGNSA. On the basis of clinical symptoms, serum thyroxine and TRAb, thyroid ultrasound and orbital computed tomography, diagnoses were made.

The chain carries TRBV7-2 and TRBJ1-2; 11 nucleotides line up with TRBD1. The sequenced sample consisted of blood. The origin of this receptor is a woman aged 40 to 49 with Graves' hyperthyroidism. This CDR3 is CASSPRTGGEYGYTF. The CDR3 nucleotides are TGTGCCAGCAGCCCCCGGACAGGGGGCGAGTATGGCTACACCTTC.